This entry is about one TCR beta chain. The same CDR3 arises from other DNA sequences in this sample as well. CDR3 length equals 13 residues. Trimming removed 2 bases at V and 1 base at J, with 5 bases between. Germline V gene sequence: CDR1 SEHNR, CDR2 FQNEAQ (reference sequence). This record comes from a study of cytomegalovirus exposure and HLA in healthy donors. Researchers ran the PCR with 60 Vbeta and 13 Jbeta primers. Measured with immunoSEQ multiplex PCR; TCRdb has only the in-frame clones, and not every one. The sample's table shows over 200,000 clones. This receptor was identified in a woman in her thirties in good health and CMV-seropositive. Sequenced: PBMCs. The chain recombines TRBV7-9 with TRBJ1-2; perhaps TRBD1 as D (5 bases). The CDR3: CASSLQGNYGYTF. For the CDR3, the DNA is TGTGCCAGCAGCTTACAGGGTAACTATGGCTACACCTTC.